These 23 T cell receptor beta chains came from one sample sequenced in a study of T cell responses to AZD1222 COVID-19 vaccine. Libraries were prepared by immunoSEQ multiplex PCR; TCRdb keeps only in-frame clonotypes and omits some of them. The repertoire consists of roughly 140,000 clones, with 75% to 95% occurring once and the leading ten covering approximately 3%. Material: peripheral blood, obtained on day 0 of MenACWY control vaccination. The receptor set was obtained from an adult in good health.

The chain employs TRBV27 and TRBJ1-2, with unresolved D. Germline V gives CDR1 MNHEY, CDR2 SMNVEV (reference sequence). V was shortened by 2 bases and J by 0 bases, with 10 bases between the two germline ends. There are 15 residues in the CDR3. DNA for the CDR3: TGTGCCAGCAGTTTAACGGCAGAAGCTAACTATGGCTACACCTTC. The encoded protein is CASSLTAEANYGYTF.

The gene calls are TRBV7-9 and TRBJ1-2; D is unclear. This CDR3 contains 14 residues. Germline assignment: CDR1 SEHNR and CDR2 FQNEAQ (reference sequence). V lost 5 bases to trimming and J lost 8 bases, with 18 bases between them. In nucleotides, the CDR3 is TGTGCCAGCAGCACCGACCTCCAAGCAGGCGGCTACACCTTC. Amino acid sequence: CASSTDLQAGGYTF.

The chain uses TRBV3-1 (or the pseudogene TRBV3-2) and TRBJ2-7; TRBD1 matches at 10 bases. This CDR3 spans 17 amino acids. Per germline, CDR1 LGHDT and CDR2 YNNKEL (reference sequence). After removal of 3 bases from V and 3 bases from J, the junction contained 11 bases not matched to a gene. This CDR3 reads CASSQARGTGAIYEQYF. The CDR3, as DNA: TGTGCCAGCAGCCAGGCAAGGGGGACAGGGGCTATCTACGAGCAGTACTTC.

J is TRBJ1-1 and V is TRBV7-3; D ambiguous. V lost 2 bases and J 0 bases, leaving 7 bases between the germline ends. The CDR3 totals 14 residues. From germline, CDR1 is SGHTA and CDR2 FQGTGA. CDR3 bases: TGTGCCAGCAGCTTAGGGCAAGTGAACACTGAAGCTTTCTTT. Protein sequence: CASSLGQVNTEAFF.

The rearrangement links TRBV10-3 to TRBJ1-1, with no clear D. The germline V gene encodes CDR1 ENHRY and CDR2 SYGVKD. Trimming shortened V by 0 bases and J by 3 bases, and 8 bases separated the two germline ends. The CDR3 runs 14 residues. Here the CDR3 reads CAISESLDHTEAFF. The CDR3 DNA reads TGTGCCATCAGTGAGTCGTTGGATCACACTGAAGCTTTCTTT.

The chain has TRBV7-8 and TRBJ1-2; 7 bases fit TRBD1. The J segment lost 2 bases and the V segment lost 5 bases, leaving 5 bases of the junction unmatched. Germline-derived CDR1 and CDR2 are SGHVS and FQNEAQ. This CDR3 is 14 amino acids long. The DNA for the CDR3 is TGTGCCAGCAGCCTAGGGACAGCCAACTATGGCTACACCTTC. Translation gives CASSLGTANYGYTF.

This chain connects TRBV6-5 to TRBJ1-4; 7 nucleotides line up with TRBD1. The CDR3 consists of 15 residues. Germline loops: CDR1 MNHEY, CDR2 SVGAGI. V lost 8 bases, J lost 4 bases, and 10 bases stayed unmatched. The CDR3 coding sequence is TGTGCCAGCTCCAATGCCGGGACAGTTAATGAAAAACTGTTTTTT. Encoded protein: CASSNAGTVNEKLFF.

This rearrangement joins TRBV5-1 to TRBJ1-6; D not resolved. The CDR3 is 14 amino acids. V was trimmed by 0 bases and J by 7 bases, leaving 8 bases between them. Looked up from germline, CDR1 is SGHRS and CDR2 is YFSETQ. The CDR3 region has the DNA TGCGCCAGCAGCTTGGCCCCGGCGAATTCACCCCTCCACTTT. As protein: CASSLAPANSPLHF.

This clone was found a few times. The CDR3 protein is CATLVDSGANVLTF. The DNA for the CDR3 is TGTGCCACCCTAGTGGATTCTGGGGCCAACGTCCTGACTTTC. The rearrangement links TRBV6-5 to TRBJ2-6, with unresolved D. Looked up from germline, CDR1 is MNHEY and CDR2 is SVGAGI. CDR3 length equals 14 residues. V was trimmed by 10 bases and J by 1 base, leaving 11 bases between them.

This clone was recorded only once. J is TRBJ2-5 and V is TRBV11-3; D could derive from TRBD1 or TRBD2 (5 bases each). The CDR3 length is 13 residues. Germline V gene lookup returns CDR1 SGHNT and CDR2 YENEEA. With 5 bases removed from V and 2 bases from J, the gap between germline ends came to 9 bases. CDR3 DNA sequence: TGTGCCAGCAGCCCTGGGGGTCAAGAGACCCAGTACTTC. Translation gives CASSPGGQETQYF.

The CDR3 reads CASSSRELFF. The CDR3 DNA reads as TGTGCCAGCAGCTCCCGGGAGCTGTTTTTT. The chain recombines TRBV7-9 with TRBJ2-2; no clear D gene. This CDR3 has 10 residues. The germline V gene encodes CDR1 SEHNR and CDR2 FQNEAQ (reference sequence). V was cut by 4 bases and J by 9 bases, with 3 bases left in between.

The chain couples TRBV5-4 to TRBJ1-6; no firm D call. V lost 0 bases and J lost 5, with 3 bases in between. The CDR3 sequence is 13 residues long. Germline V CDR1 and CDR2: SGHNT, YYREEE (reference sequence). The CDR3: CASSLGNNSPLHF. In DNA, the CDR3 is TGTGCCAGCAGCTTGGGTAATAATTCACCCCTCCACTTT.

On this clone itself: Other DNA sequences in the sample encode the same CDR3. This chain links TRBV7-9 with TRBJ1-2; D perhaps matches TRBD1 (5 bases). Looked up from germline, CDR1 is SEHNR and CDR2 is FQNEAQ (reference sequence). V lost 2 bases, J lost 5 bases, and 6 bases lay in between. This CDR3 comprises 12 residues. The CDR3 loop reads CASSLQGYGYTF. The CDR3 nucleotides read TGTGCCAGCAGCTTACAGGGATATGGCTACACCTTC. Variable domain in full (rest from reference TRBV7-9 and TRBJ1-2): DTGVSQNPRHKITKRGQNVTFRCDPISEHNRLYWYRQTLGQGPEFLTYFQNEAQLEKSRLLSDRFSAERPKGSFSTLEIQRTEQGDSAMYLCASSLQGYGYTFGSGTRLTVV.

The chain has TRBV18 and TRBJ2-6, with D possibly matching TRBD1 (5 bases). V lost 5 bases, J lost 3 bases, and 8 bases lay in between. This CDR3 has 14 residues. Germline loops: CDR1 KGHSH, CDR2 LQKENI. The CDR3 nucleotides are TGTGCCAGCTCATCCAGGGATGGGGCCAACGTCCTGACTTTC. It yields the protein CASSSRDGANVLTF.

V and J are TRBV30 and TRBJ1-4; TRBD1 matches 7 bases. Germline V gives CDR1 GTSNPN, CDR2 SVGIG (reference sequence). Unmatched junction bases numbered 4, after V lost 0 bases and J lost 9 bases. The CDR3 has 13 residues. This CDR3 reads CAWSVSTGKKLFF. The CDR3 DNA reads TGTGCCTGGAGTGTATCGACAGGGAAAAAACTGTTTTTT.

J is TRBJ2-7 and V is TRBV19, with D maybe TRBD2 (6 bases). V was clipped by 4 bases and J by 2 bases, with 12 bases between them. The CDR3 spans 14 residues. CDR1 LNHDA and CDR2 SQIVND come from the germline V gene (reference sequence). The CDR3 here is CASSTRLDPYEQYF. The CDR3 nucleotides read TGTGCCAGTAGTACCCGACTAGACCCCTACGAGCAGTACTTC.

CDR3 nucleotides: TGCGCCAGCAGCCAAGGAGCGCATACTCTCTCACCCCTCCACTTT. This translates into CASSQGAHTLSPLHF. The rearrangement links TRBV4-1 to TRBJ1-6; D is uncertain. This CDR3 is 15 amino acids long. The V end lost 1 base, the J end lost 10 bases, and 14 bases lay between the germline ends. Germline CDR1 and CDR2: MGHRA and YSYEKL.

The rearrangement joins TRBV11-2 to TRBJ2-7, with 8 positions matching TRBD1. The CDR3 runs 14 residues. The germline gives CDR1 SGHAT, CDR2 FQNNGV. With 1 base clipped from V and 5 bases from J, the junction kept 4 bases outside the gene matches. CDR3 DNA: TGTGCCAGCAGCTTAGTTCGGACAGGGAACGAGCAGTACTTC. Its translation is CASSLVRTGNEQYF.

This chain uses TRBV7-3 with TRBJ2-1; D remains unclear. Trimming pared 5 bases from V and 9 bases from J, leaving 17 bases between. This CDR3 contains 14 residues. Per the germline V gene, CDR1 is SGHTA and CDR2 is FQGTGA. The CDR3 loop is CASSPSLRLSEQFF. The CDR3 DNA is TGTGCCAGCAGCCCGTCTCTTCGACTGAGTGAGCAGTTCTTC. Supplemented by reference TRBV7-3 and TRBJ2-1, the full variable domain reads GAGVSQTPSNKVTEKGKYVELRCDPISGHTALYWYRQSLGQGPEFLIYFQGTGAADDSGLPNDRFFAVRPEGSVSTLKIQRTERGDSAVYLCASSPSLRLSEQFFGPGTRLTVL.

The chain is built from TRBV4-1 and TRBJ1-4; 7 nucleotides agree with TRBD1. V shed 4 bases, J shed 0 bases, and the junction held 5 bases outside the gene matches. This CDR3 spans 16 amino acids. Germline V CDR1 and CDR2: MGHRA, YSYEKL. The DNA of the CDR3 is TGCGCCAGCAGCCTTACAGGGGTTGCAACTAATGAAAAACTGTTTTTT. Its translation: CASSLTGVATNEKLFF.

The CDR3 bases are TGCGCCAGCAGCTCAATCGGGACAACTTACAATGAGCAGTTCTTC. Its translation: CASSSIGTTYNEQFF. The rearrangement links TRBV5-1 to TRBJ2-1; D might be TRBD1 (6 bases). V shed 3 bases and J shed 4 bases, with 14 bases lying between them. The CDR3 loop spans 15 amino acids. Germline V gene lookup returns CDR1 SGHRS and CDR2 YFSETQ.

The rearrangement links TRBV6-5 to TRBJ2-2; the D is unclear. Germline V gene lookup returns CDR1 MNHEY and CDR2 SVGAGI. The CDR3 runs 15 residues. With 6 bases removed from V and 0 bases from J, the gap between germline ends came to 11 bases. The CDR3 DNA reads TGTGCCAGCAGCCAAACTCATACGAACACCGGGGAGCTGTTTTTT. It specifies CASSQTHTNTGELFF.

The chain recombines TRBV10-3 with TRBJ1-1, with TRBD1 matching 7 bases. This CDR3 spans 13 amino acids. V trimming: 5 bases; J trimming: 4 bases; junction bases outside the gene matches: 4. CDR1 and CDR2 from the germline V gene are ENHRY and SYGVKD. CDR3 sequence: CAISQQGSTEAFF. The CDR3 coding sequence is TGTGCCATCAGTCAACAGGGGAGCACTGAAGCTTTCTTT.